This T cell receptor beta chain emerged from a study of blood T cells in healthy people across ages. Study outcomes and limitations: Roughly linear declines in TCR beta diversity per million T cells occurred with age.

Germline V gives CDR1 SQVTM, CDR2 ANQGSEA. This CDR3 contains 11 residues. Alongside a J-beta primer mix, a sample-barcoded 5' primer served in a second PCR lasting about 7 to 12 cycles. One entry per CDR3 protein results from TCRdb running MiXCR on the 5' RACE reads. The sample includes 1.4 million to 1.5 million distinct CDR3 sequences, about 40% of them seen just once. This clonotype occurred a few times. Its antigen remains unidentified. The specimen was blood. The rearrangement uses TRBV29-1 and TRBJ2-3; the D is unclear. The TCR originated in a woman younger than 35 in good health. CDR3 in DNA: TGCAGGGATCCTCCTGAGTTTACGCAGTATTTT. Its protein is CRDPPEFTQYF.